The next 8 T cell receptor beta chains were all read from a single sample in a study of shared clonotypes between healthy human individuals. Assay: immunoSEQ multiplex PCR; the TCRdb copy retains only in-frame clones and omits some. The repertoire holds 2 million to 2.5 million clones, with 92% as singletons. The sequenced sample was naive CD4+ T cells from PBMCs. The subset is: CD45RA+ positively selected. The origin of the receptors is a man between 18 and 29 years old in good health. Some clones in this sample may be carry-over from other donors' samples.

The chain carries TRBV7-9 and TRBJ2-1, with a weak D call TRBD2 (5 bases). This CDR3 has 15 residues. Germline CDR1 reads SEHNR; CDR2 reads FQNEAQ (reference sequence). V was clipped by 1 base and J by 4 bases, with 11 bases between them. The CDR3 DNA reads as TGTGCCAGCAGCTTAGACGCCGCGGGTTACAATGAGCAGTTCTTC. Translation: CASSLDAAGYNEQFF.

The V and J genes are TRBV30 and TRBJ2-6; maybe TRBD1 (6 bases). Germline V CDR1 and CDR2: GTSNPN, SVGIG (reference sequence). V was cut by 0 bases and J by 1 base, with 13 bases left in between. This CDR3 is 17 amino acids long. CDR3 bases: TGTGCCTGGAGTGTATACAGGGCACTATCTGGGGCCAACGTCCTGACTTTC. Encoded protein: CAWSVYRALSGANVLTF.

This clone has only a few counts. This rearrangement joins TRBV7-3 to TRBJ1-1; D possibly corresponds to TRBD1 (6 bases). Deletions cut 6 bases from V and 5 bases from J, with 13 bases between. CDR1 and CDR2 (germline): SGHTA, FQGTGA. The CDR3 sequence is 13 residues long. This CDR3 is CASSLRQETEAFF. Here the CDR3 DNA reads TGTGCCAGCAGTCTACGACAGGAGACTGAAGCTTTCTTT. Supplemented by reference TRBV7-3 and TRBJ1-1, the full variable domain reads GAGVSQTPSNKVTEKGKYVELRCDPISGHTALYWYRQSLGQGPEFLIYFQGTGAADDSGLPNDRFFAVRPEGSVSTLKIQRTERGDSAVYLCASSLRQETEAFFGQGTRLTVV.

The V and J genes are TRBV29-1 and TRBJ2-3; TRBD2 agrees at 11 bases. Germline V gene lookup returns CDR1 SQVTM and CDR2 ANQGSEA. V was pared by 1 base and J by 2 bases, with 2 bases of the junction left unmatched. This CDR3 is 15 amino acids long. The CDR3: CSVEVAGGITDTQYF. In DNA, the CDR3 is TGCAGCGTTGAAGTAGCGGGAGGGATCACAGATACGCAGTATTTT.

The chain links TRBV7-8 to TRBJ1-2, with a tentative D call TRBD1 (5 bases). CDR3 length: 13 amino acids. The germline CDR1 and CDR2 sequences are SGHVS and FQNEAQ. V was trimmed by 1 base and J by 8 bases, leaving 11 bases between them. In DNA, the CDR3 is TGTGCCAGCAGCTTAGTTGATTGGGGGGGCTACACCTTC. Its translation: CASSLVDWGGYTF.

The rearrangement uses TRBV5-6 and TRBJ1-4; D is unclear. The germline V gene has CDR1 SGHDT and CDR2 YYEEEE. The CDR3 runs 14 residues. Deletions cut 4 bases from V and 6 bases from J, with 13 bases between. The DNA for the CDR3 is TGTGCCAGCAGCGGGAGCGGATACTATGAAAAACTGTTTTTT. Translated, it gives CASSGSGYYEKLFF. The full variable domain, rest sourced from reference TRBV5-6 and TRBJ1-4, is DAGVTQSPTHLIKTRGQQVTLRCSPKSGHDTVSWYQQALGQGPQFIFQYYEEEERQRGNFPDRFSGHQFPNYSSELNVNALLLGDSALYLCASSGSGYYEKLFFGSGTQLSVL.

The chain links TRBV6-6 to TRBJ1-1, with D perhaps TRBD1 (6 bases). Deletions cut 3 bases from V and 7 bases from J, with 12 bases between. Per the germline V gene, CDR1 is MNHNY and CDR2 is SVGAGI (reference sequence). This CDR3 is 13 amino acids long. CDR3: CASSYQQGVEAFF. For the CDR3, the DNA is TGTGCCAGCAGTTATCAACAGGGAGTTGAAGCTTTCTTT.

This clone has a single count. This chain uses TRBV4-2 with TRBJ2-1; 9 bases are a match to TRBD2. V shed 1 base, J shed 4 bases, and the junction held 11 bases outside the gene matches. This CDR3 has 18 residues. Germline CDR1 is LGHNA and CDR2 is YNFKEQ. The CDR3 DNA sequence: TGTGCCAGCAGCCAAGGTTCAAGGAGGACTAGCGTTTACAATGAGCAGTTCTTC. This gives the protein CASSQGSRRTSVYNEQFF.